These T cell receptor beta chains were read from a single sample in a study of post-analysis software for immune sequencing data. TCRdb re-derived calls from the PCR reads in MiXCR, one entry per CDR3 protein. Among 700,000 to 900,000 distinct CDR3 sequences, about half were seen once, and the ten largest hold around 4.7%. The specimen was blood. These TCRs come from a girl aged 10 to 17 with multiple sclerosis. Each CDR3 is given with its conserved first and last residue. A D gene is named only where the DNA matches it firmly. Clone sizes are given selectively: once, few, many, or a class where the clone is expanded.

d_gene	j_gene	len	abundance	v_gene	CDR3nt	CDR3aa
-	TRBJ1-5	13	-	TRBV27	TGTGCCAGCTCCCGACGGGGCAATCAGCCCCAGCATTTT	CASSRRGNQPQHF
-	TRBJ1-2	13	-	TRBV27	TGTGCCAGCAGAGGGGTGGAGGTCTATGGCTACACCTTC	CASRGVEVYGYTF
TRBD1	TRBJ1-2	16	-	TRBV20-1	TGCAGTGCTTGCCCTCGGGACAGGGGGTCTCGCTATGGCTACACCTTC	CSACPRDRGSRYGYTF
-	TRBJ2-7	15	-	TRBV14	TGTGCCAGCAGCCCCCGGGCCTCGAAAGGCGACGAGCAGTACTTC	CASSPRASKGDEQYF
-	TRBJ2-7	13	-	TRBV20-1	TGCAGTGCTTGTCCCGGAGGCACCTACGAGCAGTACTTC	CSACPGGTYEQYF
-	TRBJ1-1	15	-	TRBV4-1	TGCGCCAGCAGCCAAGAGCCAGACATGAACACTGAAGCTTTCTTT	CASSQEPDMNTEAFF
-	TRBJ1-2	12	few	TRBV9	TGTGCCAGCACCTTAGATAACTATGGCTACACCTTC	CASTLDNYGYTF
-	TRBJ2-5	12	-	TRBV6-1	TGTGCCAGCAGTGAAGGGTGGGAGGCCCAGTACTTC	CASSEGWEAQYF
-	TRBJ2-7	11	-	TRBV6-6	TGTGCCAGCGGTACAACCTACGAGCAGTACTTC	CASGTTYEQYF
-	TRBJ1-2	12	-	TRBV6-5	TGTGCCAACAGTTTCGGTGGGTACGGCTACACCTTC	CANSFGGYGYTF
-	TRBJ2-7	14	few	TRBV5-1	TGCGCCAGCAGCTCCCGGGCCGGACCCTACGAGCAGTACTTC	CASSSRAGPYEQYF
-	TRBJ2-6	16	-	TRBV5-6	TGTGCCAGCAGGATCGGGACCACCTCTGGGGCCAACGTCCTGACTTTC	CASRIGTTSGANVLTF
TRBD1	TRBJ2-1	16	-	TRBV11-2	TGTGCCAGCAGCTTAGTGAGGACAGGGGATTGGAATGAGCAGTTCTTC	CASSLVRTGDWNEQFF
-	TRBJ2-7	14	-	TRBV6-1	TGTGCCAGTTCTCCCTCCGGGACGGTCTACGAGCAGTACTTC	CASSPSGTVYEQYF
-	TRBJ2-7	13	-	TRBV19	TGTGCCAGTAGTATGGGGTCTATGGACGAGCAGTACTTC	CASSMGSMDEQYF